A single sample is the source of the 8 T cell receptor beta chains below, sequenced in a study of cytomegalovirus exposure and HLA in healthy donors. The PCR had 60 Vbeta and 13 Jbeta primers. This table comes from immunoSEQ multiplex PCR, and its TCRdb copy is limited to in-frame clones, with some not included. The table has 170,000 or so clones, roughly 86% seen once. The specimen was PBMCs. These receptors were taken from a girl aged 10 to 17 in good health and CMV-seropositive.

The rearrangement joins TRBV10-3 to TRBJ1-2; D unresolved. V lost 0 bases and J 2 bases, leaving 10 bases between the germline ends. The CDR3 is 15 residues long. Germline CDR1 and CDR2: ENHRY and SYGVKD. The CDR3 spells CAISESPALNYGYTF. The CDR3 DNA sequence: TGTGCCATCAGTGAGTCACCCGCGCTGAACTATGGCTACACCTTC.

This sequence joins TRBV6-4 and TRBJ1-1; the D gene is possibly TRBD1 (6 bases). Germline V gene data show CDR1 as MRHNA and CDR2 as SNTAGT. The CDR3 totals 13 residues. V was clipped by 6 bases and J by 1 base, with 9 bases between them. In nucleotides, the CDR3 is TGTGCCAGCAGCCGGGACACGAACACTGAAGCTTTCTTT. It translates to CASSRDTNTEAFF.

The chain is built from TRBV19 and TRBJ1-5; the match to TRBD1 covers 10 bases. V was clipped by 5 bases and J by 8 bases; unmatched bases: 9. This CDR3 spans 15 amino acids. Germline V lookup: CDR1 LNHDA, CDR2 SQIVND (reference sequence). Here the CDR3 reads CASSGSTGGEKPQHF. The CDR3 region has the DNA TGTGCCAGTAGTGGGTCGACAGGGGGCGAGAAGCCCCAGCATTTT.

J is TRBJ2-5 and V is TRBV2; 7 bases are a match to TRBD2. In germline, CDR1 is SNHLY, CDR2 FYNNEI. This CDR3 has 14 residues. The V gene end was trimmed by 6 bases and the J gene end by 4 bases; junction bases not matched to a gene: 8. The CDR3 sequence: CASRLSGLVETQYF. Here the CDR3 DNA reads TGTGCCAGCAGGCTTTCCGGACTAGTAGAGACCCAGTACTTC.

This chain uses TRBV5-8 with TRBJ1-5, with D perhaps TRBD1 (5 bases). The V gene lost 0 bases and the J gene lost 4 bases, with 14 bases spanning the gap. CDR3 length: 16 residues. Germline-derived CDR1 and CDR2 are SGHTS and YDEGEE. The CDR3 loop reads CASSLGRHRINQPQHF. CDR3 in DNA: TGTGCCAGCAGCTTGGGACGGCACAGGATTAATCAGCCCCAGCATTTT.

This clone was recorded a few times. The chain carries TRBV5-1 and TRBJ2-7, with 12 bases fitting TRBD1. There are 14 residues in the CDR3. Germline CDR1 is SGHRS and CDR2 is YFSETQ. V shed 4 bases and J 7 bases; nucleotides not matched to a gene: 6. This chain's CDR3 is CASSPGQGAQEQYF. The CDR3 bases are TGCGCCAGCAGCCCGGGACAGGGGGCGCAGGAGCAGTACTTC.

The chain uses TRBV7-9 and TRBJ1-2; TRBD1 matches at 9 bases. There are 18 residues in the CDR3. CDR1 SEHNR and CDR2 FQNEAQ come from the germline V gene (reference sequence). V shed 4 bases, J shed 4 bases, and the junction held 16 bases outside the gene matches. For the CDR3, the DNA is TGTGCCAGCAGCTCTTACCAGACAGGGGGTTGGCGATTCTATGGCTACACCTTC. Amino acid sequence: CASSSYQTGGWRFYGYTF.

This clone has a single count. The genes are TRBV6-5 and TRBJ1-1, with D uncertain. CDR3 size: 12 residues. V lost 7 bases and J 3 bases, leaving 9 bases between the germline ends. CDR1 is MNHEY and CDR2 is SVGAGI in the germline V gene. CDR3 sequence: CASNKRDTEAFF. The CDR3, as DNA: TGTGCCAGCAACAAGCGGGACACTGAAGCTTTCTTT.